The rows below give T cell receptor beta chains drawn from one sample of a study of OX40 agonist ivuxolimab in advanced cancers. TCRdb's copy holds only in-frame clones and misses some; the assay was immunoSEQ multiplex PCR. The table shows tens of thousands of clones, with less than 90% occurring only once. This material consisted of CD4+ or CD8+ T cells sorted from blood, taken in a trial of the OX40 agonist ivuxolimab. Source of these receptors: an adult with an advanced solid tumor such as melanoma, head and neck, liver or kidney cancer. The CDR3 runs from the conserved cysteine through the conserved F or W. Each record gives: CDR3 protein, CDR3 DNA, J gene, clone size, D gene, V gene. The D gene is left open where the match is weak. The size of a clone is reported for some rows only, either as once, few or many, or as a class for expanded clones.

CASSLDRDLSNTGELFF TGTGCCAGCAGCTTGGACAGGGACCTCTCGAACACCGGGGAGCTGTTTTTT TRBJ2-2 . . TRBV5-5
CASSVGGQDEQYF TGTGCCAGCAGCGTGGGGGGCCAGGACGAGCAGTACTTC TRBJ2-7 . . TRBV7-9
CASSVDSFTDTQYF TGTGCCAGCAGCGTCGACTCCTTCACAGATACGCAGTATTTT TRBJ2-3 . . TRBV9
CAIRGDRGTGELFF TGTGCCATCAGGGGGGATCGTGGCACCGGGGAGCTGTTTTTT TRBJ2-2 . . TRBV10-3
CSVLGIGYTF TGCAGCGTCCTTGGTATTGGCTACACCTTC TRBJ1-2 . . TRBV29-1
CASSSIGRQNTGELFF TGTGCCAGCAGCTCAATCGGGAGACAGAACACCGGGGAGCTGTTTTTT TRBJ2-2 . . TRBV7-8
CASSLRIDSASGIGSGELFF TGTGCCAGCAGTTTACGAATCGACTCGGCAAGCGGGATTGGTTCCGGGGAGCTGTTTTTT TRBJ2-2 few TRBD2 TRBV27
CASSRGFSNTEAFF TGTGCCAGCAGTCGGGGATTTTCGAACACTGAAGCTTTCTTT TRBJ1-1 . . TRBV27
CASTGGLFVSNRYGYTF TGTGCCAGTACCGGGGGCCTTTTCGTAAGCAATAGATATGGCTACACCTTC TRBJ1-2 . . TRBV9
CASSTLAGGTDTQYF TGTGCCAGTAGTACTCTAGCGGGAGGCACAGATACGCAGTATTTT TRBJ2-3 . TRBD2 TRBV19
CASRVTGFEQYF TGTGCCAGCAGGGTGACAGGGTTCGAGCAGTACTTC TRBJ2-7 . TRBD1 TRBV6-1
CASSDSGRSTDTQYF TGTGCCAGCAGTGACTCGGGCAGGAGCACAGATACGCAGTATTTT TRBJ2-3 . . TRBV6-4
CASVAGLAGGSQETQYF TGCGCCAGCGTAGCCGGACTAGCGGGGGGGAGCCAAGAGACCCAGTACTTC TRBJ2-5 . TRBD2 TRBV4-1
CASGSSYEQYF TGTGCCAGCGGTAGTTCCTACGAGCAGTACTTC TRBJ2-7 medium-sized . TRBV7-9
CASSLLSGEKLFF TGCGCCAGCAGCTTACTATCGGGGGAAAAACTGTTTTTT TRBJ1-4 . . TRBV4-1
CASSAIAPRGVFYEQYF TGCGCCAGCAGCGCCATAGCCCCGCGGGGGGTTTTCTACGAGCAGTACTTC TRBJ2-7 . TRBD2 TRBV5-1
CASSQSRPKGTGELFF TGTGCCAGCAGCCAATCGAGGCCCAAGGGCACCGGGGAGCTGTTTTTT TRBJ2-2 . . TRBV14
CSVDGGVYGYTF TGCAGCGTTGATGGGGGGGTCTATGGCTACACCTTC TRBJ1-2 . . TRBV29-1
CASSARQVMNTEAFF TGTGCCAGCAGTGCCCGACAGGTTATGAACACTGAAGCTTTCTTT TRBJ1-1 . . TRBV6-1
CASSDSGTANSPLHF TGTGCCAGCAGTGACTCTGGGACAGCGAATTCACCCCTCCACTTT TRBJ1-6 . TRBD1 TRBV6-4
CASSQGGGSYEQYF TGCGCCAGCAGCCAAGGCGGGGGGTCCTACGAGCAGTACTTC TRBJ2-7 . TRBD2 TRBV4-1
CASSQSLRGQDEAFF TGCGCCAGCAGCCAATCCCTTAGGGGACAGGATGAAGCTTTCTTT TRBJ1-1 . TRBD1 TRBV4-1